The source of this T cell receptor (beta chain) is a study of neurological immune-mediated disorders. General study findings and limits: The highest TCR clonal expansion occurred in HTLV-1-associated myelopathy; multiple sclerosis fell below healthy controls.

The cDNA was synthesized by means of template-switch 5'RACE, which was carried out with 10-nucleotide random UMIs. Each CDR3 protein is one row after TCRdb ran MiXCR on the 5' RACE reads. Of 25,000 to 35,000 distinct CDR3 sequences in the sample, about an eighth were seen once. The sample holds many counts of this clonotype. Antigen specificity is unknown. The time point is: technical triplicate 2. Sorted libraries drew on some 1 million CD4+ or CD8+ T cells. V was shortened by 2 bases and J by 6 bases, with 12 bases between the two germline ends. Germline V gene lookup returns CDR1 SGHKS and CDR2 YYEKEE (reference sequence). The CDR3 totals 14 residues.

This receptor was identified in a female donor with HTLV-1-associated myelopathy (HAM/TSP). Sequencing was done on a sample of CD4+ T cells from blood. V usage is TRBV5-5 and J usage is TRBJ1-5; D gene uncertain. The CDR3 is CASSLTRGTQPQHF. CDR3 sequence (DNA): TGTGCCAGCAGCTTAACTCGGGGAACTCAGCCCCAGCATTTT.